Listed here are 23 T cell receptor beta chains from one sample, sequenced in a study of CD8+CD57+ T cells in acquired aplastic anemia listed by TCRdb under 2018. The sequencing machine was an Illumina HiSeq 2000. TCR beta VDJ combination and CDR3 sequence profiling used genomic DNA as the template. In-frame beta chains were kept once TCRdb had trimmed the public reads at Q25 with fastp and called clones with MiXCR. Rows merge per CDR3 protein into single entries with the most common DNA and genes. Within this sample are about 270,000 distinct CDR3 sequences, with roughly half of them counted one time only. The ten largest clones represent less than 9.5% of the sample. The sample was sorted CD4+, CD8+, or CD8+CD57+ T cells (not recorded which) from PBMCs. The receptors shown here come from a human donor with severe aplastic anemia or a healthy control (not recorded which).

This clonotype showed up just a few times. A single base separates this from a much larger clone, so it may be a read error. This chain uses TRBV6-6 with TRBJ1-4, with a possible D match to TRBD1 (5 bases). The CDR3 runs 11 residues. Per the germline V gene, CDR1 is MNHNY and CDR2 is SVGAGI (reference sequence). The V end was cut by 4 bases, the J end by 16 bases, with 13 bases between. The CDR3 is CASSCEKGSFF. Here the CDR3 DNA reads TGTGCCAGCAGTTGCGAGAAGGGGTCGTTTTTT.

In this sample, this clonotype turned up many times. This chain joins TRBV6-4 and TRBJ2-3; 8 bases agree with TRBD2. The CDR3 is 20 residues long. J gave up 0 bases and V 1 base, and 15 bases lay outside the gene matches. Germline values: CDR1 MRHNA, CDR2 SNTAGT. The DNA of the CDR3 is TGTGCCAGCAGTGACTTGGGGGTCCCGACTAGCGCTTGGAGCACAGATACGCAGTATTTT. Amino acid sequence: CASSDLGVPTSAWSTDTQYF.

The chain joins TRBV20-1 to TRBJ1-2; a possible D gene is TRBD1 (5 bases). V was clipped by 6 bases and J by 8 bases, with 19 bases between them. The germline V gene has CDR1 DFQATT and CDR2 SNEGSKA (reference sequence). This CDR3 region has 13 residues. CDR3 bases: TGCAGTGCGGGGGGACTCGGACGGGGGGGCTACACCTTC. Translating gives CSAGGLGRGGYTF.

J is TRBJ2-5 and V is TRBV20-1; 8 nucleotides agree with TRBD1. Germline V gene lookup returns CDR1 DFQATT and CDR2 SNEGSKA (reference sequence). V was clipped by 7 bases and J by 4 bases; unmatched bases: 2. The CDR3 has 11 amino acids. Written as DNA, the CDR3 is TGCAGTGTGGACAGGGTAGAGACCCAGTACTTC. Residues: CSVDRVETQYF.

This clonotype has more than one count but fewer than ten. The chain joins TRBV27 to TRBJ2-1; D is ambiguous. V was cut by 4 bases and J by 9 bases, with 10 bases left in between. CDR1 MNHEY and CDR2 SMNVEV come from the germline V gene (reference sequence). The CDR3 is 12 residues long. The DNA of the CDR3 is TGTGCCAGCAGTTCTAGTCTAGTTGAGCAGTTCTTC. Protein sequence: CASSSSLVEQFF.

The gene calls are TRBV19 and TRBJ2-2; 8 bases line up with TRBD2. J was trimmed by 4 bases and V by 9 bases; bases with no gene match: 7. Germline assignment: CDR1 LNHDA and CDR2 SQIVND (reference sequence). This CDR3 has 14 amino acids. The CDR3 DNA is TGTGCCAGCCGATCGCGGGAGGTCACCGGGGAGCTGTTTTTT. Translated, it gives CASRSREVTGELFF.

The CDR3 nucleotides are TGCAGTGCGAGTGCCCCGTGGCAGCCCCAGCATTTT. Its translation: CSASAPWQPQHF. V is TRBV20-1 and J is TRBJ1-5, with unresolved D. Trimming removed 6 bases from V and 7 bases from J, with 13 bases in between. The CDR3 extends over 12 amino acids. Germline CDR1 and CDR2: DFQATT and SNEGSKA (reference sequence).

In its sample, this clonotype was seen many times. Here the CDR3 reads CASSLVSQNTEAFF. CDR3 sequence (DNA): TGTGCCAGCAGTTTAGTGTCCCAGAACACTGAAGCTTTCTTT. This chain uses TRBV12-3 or TRBV12-4 with TRBJ1-1; D remains unclear. The CDR3 contains 14 residues. The V end lost 1 base, the J end lost 1 base, and 7 bases lay between the germline ends.

The gene calls are TRBV7-2 and TRBJ2-1; unclear D gene. CDR1 and CDR2 (germline): SGHTA, FQGNSA. The CDR3 contains 15 residues. V dropped 2 bases and J dropped 2 bases, with 10 bases sitting between them. CDR3 sequence reads: CASSLSQGPYNEQFF. CDR3 DNA sequence: TGTGCCAGCAGCTTATCACAAGGGCCCTACAATGAGCAGTTCTTC. Based on the CDR3 plus reference TRBV7-2 and TRBJ2-1, the full variable domain is GAGVSQSPSNKVTEKGKDVELRCDPISGHTALYWYRQSLGQGLEFLIYFQGNSAPDKSGLPSDRFSAERTGGSVSTLTIQRTQQEDSAVYLCASSLSQGPYNEQFFGPGTRLTVL.

The sample holds many counts of this clonotype. The chain is built from TRBV2 and TRBJ1-5; D not resolved. The V gene's germline CDR1 is SNHLY and CDR2 FYNNEI. Between the trimmed V and J ends, which lost 4 bases and 2 bases, there was a span of 12 bases. This CDR3 has 15 residues. CDR3 region: CASSVRVEGNQPQHF. CDR3 in DNA: TGTGCCAGCAGTGTCCGGGTTGAGGGCAATCAGCCCCAGCATTTT.

This clonotype was observed a few times. The chain carries TRBV7-3 and TRBJ2-3, with D maybe TRBD2 (6 bases). This CDR3 is built from 15 residues. V was clipped by 5 bases and J by 0 bases, with 12 bases between them. Germline V gene sequence: CDR1 SGHTA, CDR2 FQGTGA. The CDR3 nucleotides read TGTGCCAGCAGCCCAAGGGGACTTAGCACAGATACGCAGTATTTT. Translated: CASSPRGLSTDTQYF.

This sequence joins TRBV10-3 and TRBJ1-6, with a possible D match to TRBD1 (5 bases). Trimming removed 6 bases from V and 8 bases from J, with 11 bases in between. The CDR3 spans 13 residues. CDR1 is ENHRY, CDR2 SYGVKD, per germline. The CDR3 reads CAIRGPLDSPLHF. In DNA, the CDR3 is TGTGCCATCAGGGGACCCCTGGATTCACCCCTCCACTTT.

About this clonotype: This CDR3 fails to terminate in the conserved phenylalanine or tryptophan, so it likely reflects a read error. This chain joins TRBV2 and TRBJ2-5; D uncertain. V lost 7 bases, J lost 4 bases, and 13 bases lay in between. The CDR3 is 13 residues long. In germline, CDR1 is SNHLY, CDR2 FYNNEI. The CDR3 is CASIRSVSETQYS. Written as DNA, the CDR3 is TGTGCCAGCATCAGGAGTGTCTCAGAGACCCAGTACTCC.

The V call is TRBV29-1, the J call TRBJ1-5, with D maybe TRBD1 (6 bases). V was trimmed by 7 bases and J by 5 bases, leaving 18 bases between them. This CDR3 spans 14 amino acids. Germline V CDR1 and CDR2: SQVTM, ANQGSEA. For the CDR3, the DNA is TGCAGCGCCCGGAGGGACAAACGATATCAGCCCCAGCATTTT. It translates to CSARRDKRYQPQHF.

This clonotype was picked up one time. The chain carries TRBV2 and TRBJ1-2, with D possibly TRBD1 on 6 matching bases. From germline, CDR1 is SNHLY and CDR2 FYNNEI. V lost 6 bases, J lost 4 bases, and 15 bases lay in between. This CDR3 has 14 amino acids. As DNA, the CDR3 is TGTGCCAGCAGAACGACAGGCGCTGCCTATGGCTACACCTTC. It codes for CASRTTGAAYGYTF.

The chain is built from TRBV30 and TRBJ1-2; D gene ambiguous. The germline gives CDR1 GTSNPN, CDR2 SVGIG (reference sequence). The germline V and J ends were trimmed by 1 base and 0 bases, with 15 bases remaining between them. This CDR3 is built from 16 residues. CDR3 protein: CAWSGQGEEANYGYTF. CDR3 DNA: TGTGCCTGGAGTGGCCAAGGAGAAGAGGCTAACTATGGCTACACCTTC.

V usage is TRBV7-8 and J usage is TRBJ1-6, with TRBD1 matching 12 bases. The V and J ends lost 5 bases and 7 bases, in that order; junction bases with no gene match: 9. The CDR3 runs 17 residues. Germline V CDR1 and CDR2: SGHVS, FQNEAQ. CDR3 nucleotide sequence: TGTGCCAGCAGCGGCCCGGGACAGGGGGCGAAAAATTCACCCCTCCACTTT. Amino acid sequence: CASSGPGQGAKNSPLHF.

This clonotype was detected ten times or more. The rearrangement uses TRBV6-5 and TRBJ1-1, with D possibly matching TRBD1 (5 bases). V lost 2 bases and J 0 bases, leaving 16 bases between the germline ends. CDR3 length equals 17 residues. The germline V gene has CDR1 MNHEY and CDR2 SVGAGI. This CDR3 reads CASSYLRGGTMNTEAFF. The CDR3 DNA is TGTGCCAGCAGTTACCTCCGGGGGGGGACTATGAACACTGAAGCTTTCTTT.

With respect to this clonotype: Relative to the germline gene, one junction end is altered; a read error may explain this. V and J are TRBV15 and TRBJ2-3; D not resolved. Germline V gene sequence: CDR1 LNHNV, CDR2 YYDKDF (reference sequence). The CDR3 totals 16 residues. The CDR3 region has the DNA TGCGCCACCAGCAGAAAAACAAGGGCTAGCACAGATACGCAGTATTTT. Its protein is CATSRKTRASTDTQYF.

The V call is TRBV20-1, the J call TRBJ2-3, with D hard to call. The ends were cut back, 7 bases at V and 2 bases at J, with 13 bases in the middle. The CDR3 runs 13 residues. CDR1 DFQATT and CDR2 SNEGSKA come from the germline V gene (reference sequence). The CDR3 sequence is CSVLEDLTDTQYF. The CDR3 DNA reads TGCAGTGTCTTGGAAGACCTCACAGATACGCAGTATTTT.

The chain couples TRBV9 to TRBJ1-2; TRBD1 matches at 7 bases. This CDR3 is built from 14 residues. J gave up 7 bases and V 4 bases, and 10 bases lay outside the gene matches. Looked up from germline, CDR1 is SGDLS and CDR2 is YYNGEE. CDR3 region: CASSLGTAHAGYTF. CDR3 DNA sequence: TGTGCCAGCAGCCTCGGGACAGCACACGCTGGCTACACCTTC.

In its sample, this clonotype was seen a few times. V and J are TRBV7-9 and TRBJ1-5, with a possible D match to TRBD1 (5 bases). The V end lost 5 bases, the J end lost 7 bases, and 15 bases lay between the germline ends. The CDR3 is 14 residues long. Germline CDR1 SEHNR, CDR2 FQNEAQ (reference sequence). The CDR3 is CASSLGQGDQPQHF. For the CDR3, the DNA is TGTGCCAGCAGCCTGGGGCAGGGCGACCAGCCCCAGCATTTT.

This chain connects TRBV2 to TRBJ1-1; the D is unclear. Per the germline V gene, CDR1 is SNHLY and CDR2 is FYNNEI. The CDR3 spans 12 residues. V lost 7 bases, J lost 7 bases, and 13 bases lay in between. CDR3 coding DNA: TGTGCCAGCACCGGGGATCGGGGTGAAGCTTTCTTT. This sequence encodes CASTGDRGEAFF.